This record looks at one TCR beta chain sequence and its context. What it recognizes is unknown. Reverse transcribing all isolated RNA meant expressed TCRB transcripts were sequenced. The data were produced by immunoSEQ multiplex PCR, yet TCRdb's version contains in-frame clones alone and is incomplete. This sample has a few hundred thousand clones; about 15% occur once, and the top ten carry under 0.02%. These data come from a study of beta chain features in type 1 diabetes. General study findings and limits: There was a moderate but significant shortening of TCRB CDR3s in all four CD4+ subsets of Type 1 diabetes patients. Compared with healthy donors, patients appeared to share more similar naive, central memory and regulatory TCRB repertoires.

This CDR3 has 12 amino acids. V gave up 8 bases and J gave up 8 bases, with 13 bases separating them. Germline V gene data show CDR1 as ENHRY and CDR2 as SYGVKD. The receptor was derived from a woman aged 18-30 years in good health. What was sequenced was naive CD4+ T cells from blood. This sequence joins TRBV10-3 and TRBJ1-5; D unclear. This CDR3 reads CAIASPREPQHF. The CDR3 DNA sequence: TGTGCCATCGCCAGTCCGCGGGAGCCCCAGCATTTT.